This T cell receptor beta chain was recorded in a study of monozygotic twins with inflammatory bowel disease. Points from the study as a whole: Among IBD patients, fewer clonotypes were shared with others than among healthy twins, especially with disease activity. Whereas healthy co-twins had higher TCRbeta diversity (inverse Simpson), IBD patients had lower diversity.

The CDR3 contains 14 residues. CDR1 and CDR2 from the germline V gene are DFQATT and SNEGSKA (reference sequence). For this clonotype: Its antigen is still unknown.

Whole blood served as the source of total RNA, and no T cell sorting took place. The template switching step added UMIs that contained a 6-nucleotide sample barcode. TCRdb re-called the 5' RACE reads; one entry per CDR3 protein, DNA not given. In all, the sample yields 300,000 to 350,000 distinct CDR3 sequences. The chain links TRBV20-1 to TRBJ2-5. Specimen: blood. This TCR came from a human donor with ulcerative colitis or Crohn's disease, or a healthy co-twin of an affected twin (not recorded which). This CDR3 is CSAQGPNHGETQYF.